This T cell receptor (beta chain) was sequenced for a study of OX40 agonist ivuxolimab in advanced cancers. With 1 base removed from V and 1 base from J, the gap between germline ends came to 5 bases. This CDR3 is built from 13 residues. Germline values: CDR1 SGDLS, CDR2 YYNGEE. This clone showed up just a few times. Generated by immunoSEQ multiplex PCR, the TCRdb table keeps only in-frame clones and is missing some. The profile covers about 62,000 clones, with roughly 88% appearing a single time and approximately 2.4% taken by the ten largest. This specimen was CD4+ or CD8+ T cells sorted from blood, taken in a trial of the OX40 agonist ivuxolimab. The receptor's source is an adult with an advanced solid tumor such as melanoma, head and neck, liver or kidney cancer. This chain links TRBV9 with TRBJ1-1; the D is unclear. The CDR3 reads CASSVRENTEAFF. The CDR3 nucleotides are TGTGCCAGCAGCGTACGGGAGAACACTGAAGCTTTCTTT.